This paragraph reports one T cell receptor (beta chain). The target of this receptor is not known. No much larger clone is present one base from it, and per-base qualities are unavailable. The immunoSEQ Assay, a bias-controlled multiplex PCR, was used to amplify TCRbeta CDR3 regions from genomic DNA. The study's own analysis went as follows. Within the assay, amplification of reference gene primers was used to estimate how many nucleated cells each sample contained. To quantify the absolute abundance of each unique TCRbeta CDR3 rearrangement, sequence reads were collapsed and filtered. For each sample, productive Simpson clonality was calculated as the square root of Simpson's diversity index across productive rearrangements. The source is immuneACCESS, and TCRdb retained only in-frame sequences with V and J called. Part of the clones is not carried over; for the studies checked, unresolved V genes explain less than half of this, and the remainder is unexplained. The D gene and trimming were derived from the DNA, and the V and J assignments and clone size from that table. A total of around 300,000 clones appear in this sample, about 88% of them only once. Around 3% of the sample goes to the ten largest clones.

Participants in the prospective study were enrolled through a virtual design, were aged roughly 18 to 90 years, and lived in fewer than 30 United States geographic areas. To assign participants to cohorts, the prospective study relied on clinical history that participants themselves reported in a screening survey and a study questionnaire. ImmuneRACE Cohort 3 recovered participants were defined by two consecutive negative NP/OP PCR tests, healthcare professional clearance, or symptom resolution. Mobile phlebotomists in the prospective study collected whole blood, serum and a nasopharyngeal or oropharyngeal swab from every participant. Prospective study participants could optionally give additional blood draws and questionnaires over an approximately two-month period. Before DNA extraction, blood samples from the prospective study were shipped at room temperature or frozen. The data are from a study of blood T cell repertoires in COVID-19 (dated by TCRdb to about 2020). About the investigation overall: The collaborator samples originated in the United States, Italy and Spain and spanned the acute and convalescent phases of COVID-19. The material from the prospective study consisted of cDNA or gDNA derived from T cells, B-cell-depleted T cells, or PBMCs. Subjects who had been exposed to COVID-19, were actively infected with it, or had recovered from it provided the deeply sampled blood TCRbeta repertoires that made up the dataset. A freely available public database, intended as a resource for researchers studying the immune response to SARS-CoV-2, is where the repertoires were released. Samples were obtained from the ongoing ImmuneRACE study (first 160 participants) and from about 1,300 subjects provided by 6 global collaborators. Sample metadata almost always included a de-identified subject ID, COVID-19 status, age in years and sex. Where available, HLA class I and class II types were obtained from metadata supplied by the sample provider rather than from assay-based typing. What the work shows at the level of the full study, not this receptor alone: The quantity of clinical and demographic metadata differed by source and by participant and was supplied without curation.

The CDR3, from cysteine to phenylalanine, totals 14 residues. This entry keeps only the CDR3 DNA: 42 bases, framed from base 1. V loses 1 base of germline sequence and J loses 6 bases, and the interval between the two ends is 10 bases. The germline V gene (reference sequence) specifies LNHDA as CDR1 and SQIVND as CDR2. The specimen was PBMCs or T cells enriched from blood (not recorded which). This sequence uses TRBV19 and TRBJ2-4; TRBD2 is possibly the D segment (5 matching bases). The sequence derives from a woman in her fifties or sixties who had recovered from COVID-19. The CDR3 reads CASSIAGSGNIQYF. The nucleotide sequence reads as follows: TGTGCCAGTAGTATAGCGGGGTCTGGAAACATTCAGTACTTC.